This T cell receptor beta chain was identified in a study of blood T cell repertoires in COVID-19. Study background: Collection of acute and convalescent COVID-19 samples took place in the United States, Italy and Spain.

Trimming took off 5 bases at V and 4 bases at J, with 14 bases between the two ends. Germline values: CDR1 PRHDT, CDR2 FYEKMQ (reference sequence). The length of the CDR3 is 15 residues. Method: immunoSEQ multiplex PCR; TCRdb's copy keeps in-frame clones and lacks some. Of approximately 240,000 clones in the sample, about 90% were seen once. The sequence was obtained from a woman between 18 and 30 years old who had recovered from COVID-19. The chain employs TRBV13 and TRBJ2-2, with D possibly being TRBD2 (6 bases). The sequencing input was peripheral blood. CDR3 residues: CASSGRLGITGELFF. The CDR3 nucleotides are TGTGCCAGCAGCGGACGACTAGGAATCACCGGGGAGCTGTTTTTT.